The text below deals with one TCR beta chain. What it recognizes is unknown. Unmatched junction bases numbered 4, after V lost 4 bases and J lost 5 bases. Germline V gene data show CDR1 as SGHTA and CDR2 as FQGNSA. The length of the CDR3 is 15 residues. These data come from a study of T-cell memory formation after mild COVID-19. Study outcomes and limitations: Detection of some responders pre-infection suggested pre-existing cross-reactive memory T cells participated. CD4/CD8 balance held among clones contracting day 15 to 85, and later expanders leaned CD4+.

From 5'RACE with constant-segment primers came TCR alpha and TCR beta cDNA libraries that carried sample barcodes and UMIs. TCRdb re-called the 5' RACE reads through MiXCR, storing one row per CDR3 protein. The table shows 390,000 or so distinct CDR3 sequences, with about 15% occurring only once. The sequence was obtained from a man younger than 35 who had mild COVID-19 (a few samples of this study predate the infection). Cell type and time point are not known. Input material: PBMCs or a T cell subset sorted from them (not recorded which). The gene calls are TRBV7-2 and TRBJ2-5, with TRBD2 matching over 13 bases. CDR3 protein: CASSWTSGGGETQYF. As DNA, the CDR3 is TGTGCCAGCAGCTGGACTAGCGGGGGAGGCGAGACCCAGTACTTC.